This TCR beta chain was recorded in a study of shared clonotypes between healthy human individuals (dated by TCRdb to the early 2020s). A note on the overall study: The cohort comprised a couple of women and three men aged 18 to 49 years. For each donor, CD4 naive and CD4 memory were each run on three plates, CD8 naive on two plates, and CD8 memory on one plate. The study deeply sequenced blood TCR repertoires of five healthy adults to estimate repertoire size and the extent of clonotype sharing between individuals. Different laboratories and diverse techniques were used to prepare libraries and sequence TCR repertoires, to increase sequencing depth and limit assay-specific biases. Each donor's leukapheresis produced roughly between roughly 0.85 and 10 billion PBMCs. Study-wide findings and limitations: Because the study included a small number of donors, the genetic and exposure-history diversity represented was limited. Sampling was limited to blood, and TCR repertoires in tissue likely differ from TCR repertoires in blood. Sharing across a few donors was observed for roughly 5% of naive CD4, under 4% of naive CD8, 2% to 2.5% of memory CD4, and around 0.42% of memory CD8 clonotypes. Compared with non-shared clonotypes, the clonotypes found in all four sorted-subset donors had higher generation probabilities. Naive subsets generally had larger estimated clonotype richness than memory subsets. Rarefaction of sorted-subset datasets indicated incomplete sequencing despite the large sequencing depth. Based on pairwise subsampling, the degree of clonotype sharing among donors was expected to be affected by sequencing depth.

A note on this clone: Its antigen specificity is not known. No much larger clone is present one base from it, and per-base qualities are unavailable.

Cut back by 1 base and 8 bases, the V and J ends lie 11 bases apart. From a lookup of the germline V gene, CDR1 and CDR2 are SGHAT and FQNNGV. The CDR3 contains 14 residues, cysteine and phenylalanine counted. Kept here is only the CDR3 DNA, which spans 42 bases and is read in frame from base 1. Donors were healthy HIV-negative adults with no recently reported acute infections or vaccinations. All donors were Caucasian adults living in Nashville, Tennessee, USA. Magnetic negative selection was used to enrich CD4+ T cells, after which naive cells were positively selected on CD45RA and the negative fraction became the memory subset. After blood collection by leukapheresis, PBMCs were isolated using Ficoll-Histopaque density gradient centrifugation and then cryopreserved in the vapor phase of liquid nitrogen. Analytical flow cytometry was used to check the purity and quantity of every magnetically sorted T cell population. From each sorted fraction, genomic DNA was isolated and quantified by UV absorbance on a Nanodrop 2000c.

Using the deep immunoSEQ assay, TCR CDR3 regions were amplified from genomic DNA by multiplex PCR. Extracted genomic DNA from each cell subset was spread evenly across all wells of several immunoSEQ 96-well plates, with each plate serving as a replicate. For sorted subsets, approximately 190 ng genomic DNA, equal to tens of thousands of T cell genomes, was loaded into each replicate PCR. The purified libraries were quantified using a Qubit 3.0 fluorometer, sized with a Bioanalyzer 2100, and then quantified again using the KAPA Library Quantification kit. Every immunoSEQ 96-well plate was sequenced on a dedicated single-read 150-cycle Illumina NextSeq 550 flow cell. As for the original processing: Because only junctional sequences without quality scores were contained in the immunoSEQ output, filtering matching that applied to full-length reads could not be performed. To assign V/J genes and CDR3, sequences were annotated using PyIR, a Python wrapper for IgBLAST v1.9, with IMGT germline references. Reads were filtered out if the reads had weak V/J assignments (E-value above 1e-6), no CDR3, stop codons, out-of-frame junctions, or ambiguous translated residues. V3J clonotypes were defined by identical inferred V gene, J gene, and CDR3 amino acid sequence. Percentage overlap between repertoires was computed as shared unique clonotypes divided by the size of the smaller repertoire. RTK rarefaction, the Chao1 estimator, and Recon v2.1 estimates of unobserved clonotypes were used to assess repertoire richness. OLGA was used to compute generation probabilities for all TCRbeta clonotypes that the gDNA method yielded from a handful of donors. TCRdb retrieved this table from immuneACCESS and kept in-frame rearrangements only. Not all clones are present; in checked studies, unresolved V genes account for under half, and no reason is known for the remainder. The V and J calls and the clone size are those of that table, but D and trimming were determined from the DNA. For this sample there are over 2 million clones; roughly 96% appear just once. The ten largest clones add up to more than 0.1% of the sample.

Recombination joined TRBV11-2 with TRBJ1-4, with TRBD1 as a weak D call on 5 bases. This TCR derives from a man younger than 30 in good health. The sequencing input was naive CD4+ T cells sorted from blood. What the cell subset or site label conveys for this sample: CD45RA+ positively selected. The bases read TGTGCCAGCAGCTTAGGGGGAGGGGACGAAAAACTGTTTTTT. Translated, this gives CASSLGGGDEKLFF.